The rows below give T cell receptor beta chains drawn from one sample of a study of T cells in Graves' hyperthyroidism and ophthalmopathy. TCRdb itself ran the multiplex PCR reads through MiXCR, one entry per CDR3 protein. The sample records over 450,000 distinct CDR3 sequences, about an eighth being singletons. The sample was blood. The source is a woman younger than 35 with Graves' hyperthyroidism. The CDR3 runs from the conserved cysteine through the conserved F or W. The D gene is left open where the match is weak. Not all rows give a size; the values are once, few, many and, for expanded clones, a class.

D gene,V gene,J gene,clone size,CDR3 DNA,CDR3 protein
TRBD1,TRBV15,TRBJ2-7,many,TGTGCCACCAGCAGTGACAGGGCCGCTCTGGGCGAGCAGTACTTC,CATSSDRAALGEQYF
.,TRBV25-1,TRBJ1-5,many,TGTGCCAGCAGTGGCGGGGGATCGGGCAATCAGCCCCAGCATTTT,CASSGGGSGNQPQHF
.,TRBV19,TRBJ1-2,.,TGTGCCAGTGTAGAAACCCGAGGATATGGCTACACCTTC,CASVETRGYGYTF
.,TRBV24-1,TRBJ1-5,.,TGTGCCACCAGTTTGGCAGGGCATAGCAATCAGCCCCAGCATTTT,CATSLAGHSNQPQHF
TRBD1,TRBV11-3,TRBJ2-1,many,TGTGCCAGCAGCTTAGCAGGGCAGGGGGTCGGTTACGAGCAGTTCTTC,CASSLAGQGVGYEQFF
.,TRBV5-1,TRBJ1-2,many,TGCGCCAGCAGCTTGGAGGGGGGCTATGGCTACACCTTC,CASSLEGGYGYTF
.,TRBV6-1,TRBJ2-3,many,TGTGCCAGCGGCACAGATACGCAGTATTTT,CASGTDTQYF
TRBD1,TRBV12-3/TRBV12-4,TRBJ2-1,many,TGTGCCAGCAGTCCCGGGACAGGGCTAGTATCTCTAAGCAATGAGCAGTTCTTC,CASSPGTGLVSLSNEQFF
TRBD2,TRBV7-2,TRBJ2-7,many,TGTGCCAGCAGCTTCTCGGGGACTAGCGGGAGGCTCCACGAGCAGTACTTC,CASSFSGTSGRLHEQYF
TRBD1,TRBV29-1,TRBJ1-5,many,TGCAGCGTTGTCCCGGGACAGGGAGATAGCAATCAGCCCCAGCATTTT,CSVVPGQGDSNQPQHF
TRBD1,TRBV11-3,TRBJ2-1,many,TGTGCCAGCAGCTTGGGACAGGGACACAATGAGCAGTTCTTC,CASSLGQGHNEQFF